The entry below describes one TCR beta chain. The antigen it recognizes is unknown. The record has no base qualities; no much larger clone is one base away. Here V drops 3 bases and J drops 3 bases, and the junction holds 4 bases not matched to any gene. The CDR3 contains 15 residues, cysteine and phenylalanine counted. This entry keeps only the CDR3 DNA: 45 bases, framed from base 1. Looking up the germline V gene yields CDR1 SGHRS and CDR2 YFSETQ. The data were taken from a study of OX40 agonist ivuxolimab in advanced cancers. The study in broad terms: Ivuxolimab was an agonistic, fully human IgG2 monoclonal antibody directed against OX40 (CD134), a costimulatory receptor. Intravenous ivuxolimab was administered to patients every 2 weeks at six dose levels: 0.01, 0.1, 0.3, 1.5, 3 and 10 mg/kg. A male proportion of roughly 80% and a mean age of approximately 62 years, ranging from about 20 to 85, were recorded for the dose-escalation cohort. Among the roughly 52 dose-escalation patients, about 20 had hepatocellular carcinoma, roughly 15 melanoma, 9 renal cell carcinoma and 9 head and neck cancer. Patients were allowed to have had prior anti-PD-1, anti-PD-L1 or anti-CTLA-4 therapy, and 30% to 50% of the dose-escalation patients had previously received checkpoint inhibitors. The monotherapy dose-escalation portion (N ≈ 56 patients) of the phase I ivuxolimab trial is reported in the paper. The purpose of peripheral TCRbeta sequencing was to test whether ivuxolimab changed TCR sequence diversity and led to clonal T-cell expansion. Partial responses occurred in three dose-escalation patients: two with cutaneous melanoma and one with hepatocellular carcinoma.

The trial excluded patients who had a history of autoimmune disease or who were on systemic immunosuppression. Peripheral blood for TCR sequencing was drawn from every dose cohort at baseline, at cycle 4 day 1 and at cycle 7 day 1. Samples came from an open-label, multicenter, first-in-human phase I dose-escalation trial of ivuxolimab. Adults with locally advanced or metastatic melanoma, renal cell, hepatocellular, or head and neck squamous cell carcinoma were enrolled in the trial. CD4+ and CD8+ T cells were sorted separately from peripheral blood before TCR sequencing. Overall results and qualifications from the work: On average, CD8+ T cells showed more expanded clones than CD4+ T cells after ivuxolimab. In the 0.1-3.0 mg/kg groups, partial responders had among the lowest normalized peripheral clonal expansion, particularly in CD8+ T cells. At doses of 0.1 to 3.0 mg/kg, clonal expansion of both CD4+ and CD8+ blood T cells was observed from baseline to week 6. Low levels of normalized T-cell clonal expansion were also seen in some patients who did not respond. Antigen specificity was not determined for the clonally expanded peripheral T cells.

To sequence the TCRbeta CDR3 region, genomic DNA was isolated from the sorted cells. TCRbeta CDR3 regions were sequenced using the immunoSEQ Assay. TCRdb took over this immuneACCESS table, retaining in-frame rearrangements with V and J assigned. Such tables are incomplete; in checked studies, under half of the missing clones stem from an unresolved V gene, and the remainder is unexplained. The sample table shows around 56,000 clones, and roughly 77% are seen once. The ten largest clones add up to approximately 1% of the sample. The chain employs TRBV5-1 and TRBJ2-5; TRBD2 matches 11 bases in the middle. This material consisted of CD4+ or CD8+ T cells sorted from blood, taken in a trial of the OX40 agonist ivuxolimab. This TCR derives from an adult with an advanced solid tumor such as melanoma, head and neck, liver or kidney cancer. The DNA sequence reads TGCGCCAGCAGCTACGGGACTAGCGGAAAAGAGACCCAGTACTTC. It codes for CASSYGTSGKETQYF.